These T cell receptor beta chains were read from a single sample in a study of graft-versus-host responses after intestinal transplantation. The antigens these receptors bind are not known. Using immunoSEQ multiplex PCR, the repertoire was profiled, and TCRdb retains in-frame clones only, with some absent. The sample shows about 39,000 clones, more than 85% of them seen only once. Sequences were derived from unstimulated CD8+ T cells sorted from spleen or lymph node cells, sampled before transplant. The source of these receptors is a human donor who was the organ donor for an intestinal transplant. Both conserved end residues are part of each CDR3. The D gene is left open where the match is weak. Expanded clones are given a class, and other clones once, few, many or no size at all.

CDR3aa: CASSEGQTNEQFF; CDR3nt: TGTGCCAGCAGTGAAGGTCAGACCAATGAGCAGTTCTTC; j_gene: TRBJ2-1; d_gene: .; v_gene: TRBV2; abundance: .
CDR3aa: CASSPPGGEGVYEQFF; CDR3nt: TGTGCCAGCAGCCCCCCTGGGGGGGAGGGGGTATATGAGCAGTTCTTC; j_gene: TRBJ2-1; d_gene: .; v_gene: TRBV9; abundance: .
CDR3aa: CASSQGVGETQYF; CDR3nt: TGTGCCAGCAGCCAGGGGGTAGGCGAGACCCAGTACTTC; j_gene: TRBJ2-5; d_gene: .; v_gene: TRBV14; abundance: .
CDR3aa: CAISQGRGFQETQYF; CDR3nt: TGTGCCATCAGTCAGGGGAGGGGGTTCCAAGAGACCCAGTACTTC; j_gene: TRBJ2-5; d_gene: .; v_gene: TRBV10-3; abundance: .
CDR3aa: CASSSGSKTYEQYF; CDR3nt: TGTGCCAGCAGCTCCGGATCGAAAACCTACGAGCAGTACTTC; j_gene: TRBJ2-7; d_gene: .; v_gene: TRBV13; abundance: .
CDR3aa: CASSLEGPTAYEQYF; CDR3nt: TGTGCCAGCAGTTTGGAGGGACCCACAGCCTACGAGCAGTACTTC; j_gene: TRBJ2-7; d_gene: .; v_gene: TRBV27; abundance: .
CDR3aa: CASSLGGVPYNEQFF; CDR3nt: TGTGCCAGCAGCTTAGGTGGTGTCCCCTACAATGAGCAGTTCTTC; j_gene: TRBJ2-1; d_gene: .; v_gene: TRBV7-9; abundance: .
CDR3aa: CASSISTGELFF; CDR3nt: TGTGCCAGTAGTATAAGTACCGGGGAGCTGTTTTTT; j_gene: TRBJ2-2; d_gene: .; v_gene: TRBV19; abundance: .
CDR3aa: CASSLGSGEQYF; CDR3nt: TGTGCCAGCAGTTTGGGGTCGGGGGAGCAGTACTTC; j_gene: TRBJ2-7; d_gene: .; v_gene: TRBV28; abundance: .
CDR3aa: CASRHSGTEDFYSNQPQHF; CDR3nt: TGTGCCAGCCGCCACTCCGGGACAGAGGACTTTTATAGCAATCAGCCCCAGCATTTT; j_gene: TRBJ1-5; d_gene: TRBD1; v_gene: TRBV19; abundance: .
CDR3aa: CASSSGRNGQFF; CDR3nt: TGTGCCAGCAGCTCCGGACGGAATGGGCAGTTCTTC; j_gene: TRBJ2-1; d_gene: .; v_gene: TRBV2; abundance: .
CDR3aa: CASRSDRVSEKLFF; CDR3nt: TGTGCCAGCAGGTCCGACAGGGTGTCTGAAAAACTGTTTTTT; j_gene: TRBJ1-4; d_gene: TRBD1; v_gene: TRBV28; abundance: .
CDR3aa: CASSVRDLIAAHDYNEQFF; CDR3nt: TGTGCCAGCAGCGTAAGGGACCTCATAGCGGCCCACGATTACAATGAGCAGTTCTTC; j_gene: TRBJ2-1; d_gene: .; v_gene: TRBV9; abundance: .
CDR3aa: CASSLRLADDTQYF; CDR3nt: TGTGCCAGCAGCTTGAGGCTAGCTGATGATACGCAGTATTTT; j_gene: TRBJ2-3; d_gene: .; v_gene: TRBV5-5; abundance: .
CDR3aa: CASSYSGQGNYEQYF; CDR3nt: TGTGCCAGCAGTTACTCGGGACAGGGGAATTACGAGCAGTACTTC; j_gene: TRBJ2-7; d_gene: TRBD1; v_gene: TRBV6-5; abundance: .
CDR3aa: CASSFVMGTDTQYF; CDR3nt: TGTGCCAGCAGCTTCGTAATGGGGACAGATACGCAGTATTTT; j_gene: TRBJ2-3; d_gene: .; v_gene: TRBV7-9; abundance: .
CDR3aa: CASSVGEQYF; CDR3nt: TGTGCCAGCAGTGTAGGAGAGCAGTACTTC; j_gene: TRBJ2-7; d_gene: .; v_gene: TRBV6-1; abundance: .
CDR3aa: CASSLGFRVGSPSGANVLTF; CDR3nt: TGTGCCAGCAGCTTAGGTTTTCGGGTGGGCAGCCCCTCTGGGGCCAACGTCCTGACTTTC; j_gene: TRBJ2-6; d_gene: .; v_gene: TRBV13; abundance: .
CDR3aa: CASRRANPYEQYF; CDR3nt: TGTGCCAGCAGAAGGGCCAATCCCTACGAGCAGTACTTC; j_gene: TRBJ2-7; d_gene: .; v_gene: TRBV7-3; abundance: .
CDR3aa: CATWAGVLSYEQYF; CDR3nt: TGTGCCACCTGGGCAGGGGTTCTATCCTACGAGCAGTACTTC; j_gene: TRBJ2-7; d_gene: .; v_gene: TRBV28; abundance: .
CDR3aa: CASSVAGLLTGELFF; CDR3nt: TGTGCCAGCAGCGTAGCTGGCCTACTGACCGGGGAGCTGTTTTTT; j_gene: TRBJ2-2; d_gene: .; v_gene: TRBV9; abundance: .
CDR3aa: CASSLVSRSSYNEQFF; CDR3nt: TGTGCCAGCAGTTTAGTATCCAGGAGCTCCTACAATGAGCAGTTCTTC; j_gene: TRBJ2-1; d_gene: .; v_gene: TRBV28; abundance: .
CDR3aa: CASSPPGLAAKGQFF; CDR3nt: TGTGCCAGCAGCCCACCGGGACTAGCAGCGAAAGGGCAGTTCTTC; j_gene: TRBJ2-1; d_gene: TRBD2; v_gene: TRBV7-9; abundance: .
CDR3aa: CASSGGTSGPYNEQFF; CDR3nt: TGTGCCAGCAGCGGGGGGACTAGCGGTCCATACAATGAGCAGTTCTTC; j_gene: TRBJ2-1; d_gene: TRBD2; v_gene: TRBV9; abundance: .
CDR3aa: CASSTLGGEDTQYF; CDR3nt: TGTGCCAGTAGTACACTCGGCGGGGAGGATACGCAGTATTTT; j_gene: TRBJ2-3; d_gene: .; v_gene: TRBV19; abundance: .
CDR3aa: CASRAAGGPYDNEQFF; CDR3nt: TGTGCCAGCAGGGCAGCGGGAGGGCCCTACGACAATGAGCAGTTCTTC; j_gene: TRBJ2-1; d_gene: TRBD2; v_gene: TRBV2; abundance: few
CDR3aa: CASSFGTLSGSSTDTQYF; CDR3nt: TGTGCCAGCAGTTTTGGGACACTAAGCGGCTCTAGCACAGATACGCAGTATTTT; j_gene: TRBJ2-3; d_gene: .; v_gene: TRBV28; abundance: .
CDR3aa: CASSYTLAGNEQFF; CDR3nt: TGTGCCAGCAGTTACACCCTAGCGGGCAATGAGCAGTTCTTC; j_gene: TRBJ2-1; d_gene: TRBD2; v_gene: TRBV6-5; abundance: .
CDR3aa: CASSAPGLAGGAQYF; CDR3nt: TGTGCCAGCAGCGCGCCGGGACTAGCGGGAGGCGCGCAGTATTTT; j_gene: TRBJ2-3; d_gene: TRBD2; v_gene: TRBV9; abundance: .
CDR3aa: CASSDSSGSYNEQFF; CDR3nt: TGTGCCAGCAGTGACTCTAGCGGGAGTTACAATGAGCAGTTCTTC; j_gene: TRBJ2-1; d_gene: TRBD2; v_gene: TRBV6-4; abundance: .
CDR3aa: CAWSSWTITEAFF; CDR3nt: TGTGCCTGGAGTTCCTGGACAATCACTGAAGCTTTCTTT; j_gene: TRBJ1-1; d_gene: .; v_gene: TRBV30; abundance: .
CDR3aa: CASSSDRGPYNEQFF; CDR3nt: TGTGCCAGCAGTTCGGACAGGGGGCCCTACAATGAGCAGTTCTTC; j_gene: TRBJ2-1; d_gene: TRBD1; v_gene: TRBV28; abundance: .
CDR3aa: CASSDKRRVNEQFF; CDR3nt: TGTGCCAGCAGTGACAAGAGACGCGTCAATGAGCAGTTCTTC; j_gene: TRBJ2-1; d_gene: .; v_gene: TRBV6-1; abundance: .
CDR3aa: CASSVSGLPFFAQYF; CDR3nt: TGTGCCAGCAGCGTCTCGGGACTGCCCTTTTTCGCGCAGTATTTT; j_gene: TRBJ2-3; d_gene: .; v_gene: TRBV9; abundance: .
CDR3aa: CASSQGGNPSSGNTIYF; CDR3nt: TGTGCCAGCAGCCAAGGGGGGAACCCTAGCTCTGGAAACACCATATATTTT; j_gene: TRBJ1-3; d_gene: .; v_gene: TRBV4-2; abundance: .
CDR3aa: CASSQEGGTDTQYF; CDR3nt: TGTGCCAGCAGCCAAGAAGGTGGCACAGATACGCAGTATTTT; j_gene: TRBJ2-3; d_gene: .; v_gene: TRBV4-2; abundance: once
CDR3aa: CASSYSTDPYRYEQYF; CDR3nt: TGTGCCAGCAGTTACTCGACAGATCCCTACCGGTACGAGCAGTACTTC; j_gene: TRBJ2-7; d_gene: .; v_gene: TRBV6-5; abundance: .
CDR3aa: CASSLSNMGVSNQPQHF; CDR3nt: TGTGCCAGCAGTTTATCGAACATGGGGGTTAGCAATCAGCCCCAGCATTTT; j_gene: TRBJ1-5; d_gene: .; v_gene: TRBV27; abundance: .
CDR3aa: CASTPGLSGKDEQFF; CDR3nt: TGCGCCAGCACCCCCGGGCTTAGCGGGAAGGATGAGCAGTTCTTC; j_gene: TRBJ2-1; d_gene: TRBD2; v_gene: TRBV4-1; abundance: .
CDR3aa: CATSQRGGANYGYTF; CDR3nt: TGTGCCACCAGTCAACGCGGGGGTGCTAACTATGGCTACACCTTC; j_gene: TRBJ1-2; d_gene: .; v_gene: TRBV15; abundance: .
CDR3aa: CASSQVGDWDEQYF; CDR3nt: TGTGCCAGCAGCCAAGTGGGGGATTGGGACGAGCAGTACTTC; j_gene: TRBJ2-7; d_gene: .; v_gene: TRBV14; abundance: .
CDR3aa: CASSSTGPTYEQYF; CDR3nt: TGTGCCAGCAGCTCGACAGGGCCGACCTACGAGCAGTACTTC; j_gene: TRBJ2-7; d_gene: TRBD1; v_gene: TRBV6-5; abundance: .
CDR3aa: CASSLAGDNEQFF; CDR3nt: TGTGCCAGCAGCTTAGCCGGGGACAATGAGCAGTTCTTC; j_gene: TRBJ2-1; d_gene: .; v_gene: TRBV7-6; abundance: .
CDR3aa: CASSLSGSVDTQYF; CDR3nt: TGTGCCAGCAGTTTAAGCGGGAGTGTAGATACGCAGTATTTT; j_gene: TRBJ2-3; d_gene: TRBD2; v_gene: TRBV28; abundance: .